A selection of T cell receptor beta chains follows, all from one sample in a study of human T cells and chemical hapten exposure. TCRdb reanalysed the RACE reads using MiXCR and keeps one entry per CDR3 protein. The sample has some 52,000 distinct CDR3 sequences, about 11% seen once; the top ten hold approximately 2%. The material sequenced was whole blood, taken in connection with sensitization to the hapten diphenylcyclopropenone (DPC). These TCRs come from a middle-aged woman with alopecia areata. Some clones in this sample may be carry-over from other donors' samples. CDR3s include the opening cysteine and the closing phenylalanine or tryptophan. Fields, in order: D gene, J gene, V gene, clone size, CDR3 DNA, CDR3 protein. The D gene is left open where the match is weak. Expanded clones get a size class; other rows say once, few or many, or leave the size out.

>-|TRBJ1-5|TRBV19|many
TGTGCCAGTAGTATCTCAGTCTCGACAGATAGCAATCAGCCCCAGCATTTT
CASSISVSTDSNQPQHF
>-|TRBJ1-1|TRBV5-1|many
TGCGCCAGCAGCTTGGAGGGTGGGCAGCTCCTCGCTGAAGCTTTCTTT
CASSLEGGQLLAEAFF
>-|TRBJ1-3|TRBV18|once
TGTGCCAACTCACCACCGGACTCTGGAAACACCATATATTTT
CANSPPDSGNTIYF
>-|TRBJ2-1|TRBV29-1|many
TGCAGCGTTGAAGAGTCCCCCCCGAAATACTACAATGAGCAGTTCTTC
CSVEESPPKYYNEQFF
>-|TRBJ2-5|TRBV2|-
TGTGCCAGCAGCAGACACCCTCAAGAGACCCAGTACTTC
CASSRHPQETQYF
>TRBD2|TRBJ2-1|TRBV7-9|-
TGTGCCAGCAGCCCAAGCCCCGGGACTAGCGGGAGAAGGTACAATGAGCAGTTCTTC
CASSPSPGTSGRRYNEQFF
>TRBD1|TRBJ2-7|TRBV3-1|few
TGTGCCAGCAGCCTAGGGACAGGGACAAACGAGCAGTACTTC
CASSLGTGTNEQYF
>-|TRBJ2-3|TRBV7-2|-
TGTGCCAGCAGCTTAGACTACTACAGAGATACGCAGTATTTT
CASSLDYYRDTQYF
>-|TRBJ2-3|TRBV29-1|-
TGCAGCACCGCCGGGGGCCCAGATACGCAGTATTTT
CSTAGGPDTQYF
>-|TRBJ1-4|TRBV2|few
TGTGCCAGCTACGGGAAAGGGGCAACTAATGAAAAACTGTTTTTT
CASYGKGATNEKLFF
>-|TRBJ2-2|TRBV7-7|few
TGTGCTAGCAGCTTAGACTCCACCGGGGAGCTGTTTTTT
CASSLDSTGELFF
>-|TRBJ2-2|TRBV5-5|many
TGTGCCAGCAGCTTGGGAATCAGCGGTCCTCAAACCGGGGAGCTGTTTTTT
CASSLGISGPQTGELFF
>-|TRBJ2-6|TRBV19|-
TGTGCCAGTAGTATCGGGGAGTACCCTAGCTCTGGGGCCAACGTCCTGACTTTC
CASSIGEYPSSGANVLTF
>-|TRBJ2-3|TRBV6-1|many
TGTGCCAGCAGTGGGGGCGCGGAAGATCCAGATACGCAGTATTTT
CASSGGAEDPDTQYF
>-|TRBJ1-2|TRBV28|-
TGTGCCAGCAGCTCTGGGGGGGCAACATATGGCTACACCTTC
CASSSGGATYGYTF
>-|TRBJ2-7|TRBV6-5|few
TGTGCCAGCAGTTACAGTGAAGGCGCTGCCCGTACGATGGAGCAGTACTTC
CASSYSEGAARTMEQYF
>-|TRBJ2-7|TRBV24-1|-
TGTGCCACCAGTGATTCCCGTCTTCTCTCAGAGCAGTACTTC
CATSDSRLLSEQYF
>-|TRBJ2-1|TRBV7-2|-
TGTGCCAGCAGCTTAGACGGGGTTTGGCGGAGCTCCTACAATGAGCAGTTCTTC
CASSLDGVWRSSYNEQFF
>-|TRBJ1-5|TRBV10-3|many
TGTGCCATCAGTCCTGGCCCGCAGGGGAGGAATCAGCCCCAGCATTTT
CAISPGPQGRNQPQHF
>TRBD1|TRBJ2-2|TRBV7-8|few
TGTGCCAGCAGCTTAGTAGTCCCAGGGGGAAGCGGGGAGCTGTTTTTT
CASSLVVPGGSGELFF
>TRBD1|TRBJ2-1|TRBV12-5|few
TGTGCTAGTGGTTTGGGGACAGGGGGCAATGAGCAGTTCTTC
CASGLGTGGNEQFF
>-|TRBJ1-2|TRBV11-2|many
TGTGCCAGCAGCTTATGGGACAAAGCTAACTATGGCTACACCTTC
CASSLWDKANYGYTF
>TRBD2|TRBJ2-5|TRBV7-2|-
TGTGCCAGCAGCTTAGTGAATAGCGGGGGGGCAGTGGCCCAGTACTTC
CASSLVNSGGAVAQYF
>TRBD2|TRBJ2-2|TRBV27|-
TGTGCCAGCAGTCAACTAGCGGGATCGAACACCGGGGAGCTGTTTTTT
CASSQLAGSNTGELFF
>TRBD2|TRBJ2-7|TRBV4-1|-
TGCGCCAGCAGCCACAAAAGACTAGCGGGAGGGCCTATCGTCTACGAGCAGTACTTC
CASSHKRLAGGPIVYEQYF
>-|TRBJ1-1|TRBV10-1|many
TGCGCCAGCAGTGAGAGGGGCCTGGGTTTAGGCACTGAAGCTTTCTTT
CASSERGLGLGTEAFF
>-|TRBJ1-1|TRBV20-1|-
TGCAGTGCCGAAAGGGGGGGCTCGACTGAAGCTTTCTTT
CSAERGGSTEAFF
>TRBD2|TRBJ2-1|TRBV6-5|few
TGTGCCAGCAACTTAGCGGGAGTCCCCTACAATGAGCAGTTCTTC
CASNLAGVPYNEQFF
>-|TRBJ1-1|TRBV20-1|-
TGCAGTGCTTCGGGGCAGACCATGAACACTGAAGCTTTCTTT
CSASGQTMNTEAFF
>-|TRBJ1-1|TRBV27|few
TGTGCCAGCAGTTTCAACCCTTTTTCCCATCTGAACACTGAAGCTTTCTTT
CASSFNPFSHLNTEAFF
>-|TRBJ2-5|TRBV4-3|-
TGCGCCAGCAGCCAAGAACCGGGGTATCAAAAGACCCAGTACTTC
CASSQEPGYQKTQYF
>-|TRBJ1-2|TRBV10-3|-
TGTGCCATCAGTGAGGAGGGGGAGAGGGGCTACACCTTC
CAISEEGERGYTF